These 16 T cell receptor beta chains came from one sample sequenced in a study of PD-L1 blockade in urothelial cancer. The method was immunoSEQ multiplex PCR; TCRdb's version includes in-frame clones alone and lacks a portion of them. The sample has approximately 93,000 clones; around 78% are singletons. Described time point: peripheral blood 6 weeks after treatment start. This material consisted of PBMCs, taken around atezolizumab (anti-PD-L1) treatment. These receptors were collected from a man between 65 and 85 years old with urothelial cancer.

The rearrangement joins TRBV4-2 to TRBJ2-5; 9 bases are a match to TRBD1. TRBJ2-7 matches the DNA end more closely, so the J call is doubtful. The germline V gene encodes CDR1 LGHNA and CDR2 YNFKEQ. The CDR3 is made up of 16 amino acids. The CDR3 spells CASSQGDRVLFDEQYF. The DNA of the CDR3 is TGTGCCAGCAGCCAAGGGGACAGGGTTTTATTCGACGAGCAGTACTTC.

The chain joins TRBV9 to TRBJ2-7; TRBD2 matches 7 bases. This CDR3 region has 15 residues. With V trimmed by 0 bases and J by 3 bases, 6 bases remained unmatched. The germline CDR1 and CDR2 sequences are SGDLS and YYNGEE. This CDR3 is CASSVGLAENYEQYF. The CDR3 nucleotides read TGTGCCAGCAGCGTAGGGCTAGCGGAGAACTACGAGCAGTACTTC.

The chain couples TRBV7-3 to TRBJ2-1; 14 bases are shared with TRBD2. CDR1 is SGHTA, CDR2 FQGTGA, per germline. Germline trimming cut 6 bases from V and 9 bases from J; bases unmatched to any gene: 7. CDR3 length equals 15 residues. CDR3 protein: CASSLGGLAGAEQFF. The CDR3 DNA sequence: TGTGCCAGCAGTCTCGGGGGACTAGCGGGGGCTGAGCAGTTCTTC.

The V call is TRBV4-1, the J call TRBJ1-4, with 9 nucleotides matching TRBD1. The length of the CDR3 is 18 residues. Trimming at V came to 1 base and at J to 5 bases, leaving 11 bases not matched to a gene. In germline, CDR1 is MGHRA, CDR2 YSYEKL. The CDR3 DNA follows: TGCGCCAGCAGCCAAGGATCCTTGGGAGGACAGGGGAATGAAAAACTGTTTTTT. Protein product: CASSQGSLGGQGNEKLFF.

V gene TRBV7-9 combines with J gene TRBJ2-5; 12 nucleotides align to TRBD2. There are 16 residues in the CDR3. With 1 base clipped from V and 3 bases from J, the junction kept 3 bases outside the gene matches. From germline, CDR1 is SEHNR and CDR2 FQNEAQ (reference sequence). CDR3 bases: TGTGCCAGCAGCTTAGGGACTAGCGGGGATAAAGAGACCCAGTACTTC. This sequence encodes CASSLGTSGDKETQYF. Complete variable domain (other parts from reference TRBV7-9 and TRBJ2-5): DTGVSQNPRHKITKRGQNVTFRCDPISEHNRLYWYRQTLGQGPEFLTYFQNEAQLEKSRLLSDRFSAERPKGSFSTLEIQRTEQGDSAMYLCASSLGTSGDKETQYFGPGTRLLVL.

Details on this clone: Other DNA sequences in the same sample also yield this CDR3. The rearrangement uses TRBV18 and TRBJ1-2; D is possibly TRBD1 (6 bases). V was trimmed by 6 bases and J by 2 bases, leaving 13 bases between them. The germline gives CDR1 KGHSH, CDR2 LQKENI. The CDR3 sequence is 14 residues long. This CDR3 is CASSPDRSNYGYTF. The CDR3 DNA reads as TGTGCCAGCTCTCCAGACAGGTCGAACTATGGCTACACCTTC.

This chain connects TRBV19 to TRBJ1-1; D unclear. Germline CDR1 is LNHDA and CDR2 is SQIVND (reference sequence). V was pared by 5 bases and J by 0 bases, with 7 bases between. This CDR3 contains 13 residues. Written as DNA, the CDR3 is TGTGCCAGTAGTGCCCAGGTGAACACTGAAGCTTTCTTT. It is translated as CASSAQVNTEAFF. The variable domain in full, completed from reference TRBV19 and TRBJ1-1, reads DGGITQSPKYLFRKEGQNVTLSCEQNLNHDAMYWYRQDPGQGLRLIYYSQIVNDFQKGDIAEGYSVSREKKESFPLTVTSAQKNPTAFYLCASSAQVNTEAFFGQGTRLTVV.

This chain joins TRBV5-1 and TRBJ2-5; tentative D call: TRBD2 (6 bases). Trimming took 5 bases from V and 4 from J, leaving 15 bases between them. The CDR3 contains 14 residues. The germline V gene has CDR1 SGHRS and CDR2 YFSETQ. CDR3 residues: CASSLMGGPETQYF. In nucleotides, the CDR3 is TGCGCCAGCAGTCTAATGGGAGGACCAGAGACCCAGTACTTC.

J is TRBJ1-2 and V is TRBV5-8; 8 bases are a match to TRBD1. The CDR3 loop spans 14 amino acids. With 1 base clipped from V and 8 bases from J, the junction kept 7 bases outside the gene matches. The V gene's germline CDR1 is SGHTS and CDR2 YDEGEE. Here the CDR3 reads CASSLSRGTGGYTF. Here the CDR3 DNA reads TGTGCCAGCAGCTTGTCTCGCGGGACAGGAGGCTACACCTTC.

The chain is built from TRBV5-6 and TRBJ2-1; TRBD1 is a possible D gene (5 bases). With 2 bases removed from V and 6 bases from J, the gap between germline ends came to 15 bases. CDR3 length: 15 amino acids. Germline assignment: CDR1 SGHDT and CDR2 YYEEEE. This CDR3 is CASSFRAPPTNEQFF. As DNA, the CDR3 is TGTGCCAGCAGCTTCAGGGCCCCTCCGACCAATGAGCAGTTCTTC.

The chain uses TRBV2 and TRBJ1-1, with TRBD1 identical over 7 bases. The trim removed 5 bases at V and 5 bases at J, leaving 5 bases unmatched. Germline V lookup: CDR1 SNHLY, CDR2 FYNNEI. The CDR3 has 13 amino acids. This CDR3 is CASSIDRVTEAFF. The CDR3 region has the DNA TGTGCCAGCAGTATAGACAGGGTTACTGAAGCTTTCTTT.

This chain joins TRBV10-3 and TRBJ2-7; a weak D match, TRBD1 (6 bases). Trimming stripped 10 bases from V and 0 bases from J, with 22 bases between. The CDR3 contains 16 residues. The germline CDR1 and CDR2 sequences are ENHRY and SYGVKD. CDR3 bases: TGTGCCACCCGATCGAGGGGGAGCGATAGCTCCTACGAGCAGTACTTC. Translation: CATRSRGSDSSYEQYF.

This chain connects TRBV6-1 to TRBJ1-5; weak D call: TRBD1 (5 bases). Germline CDR1 MNHNS, CDR2 SASEGT. V dropped 2 bases and J dropped 3 bases, with 8 bases sitting between them. This CDR3 spans 14 amino acids. The CDR3: CASSERQNNQPQHF. For the CDR3, the DNA is TGTGCCAGCAGTGAACGACAGAACAATCAGCCCCAGCATTTT.

CDR3 amino acids: CASSPTGIANYGYTF. The CDR3 coding sequence is TGTGCCAGTAGCCCCACAGGGATTGCCAACTATGGCTACACCTTC. The chain has TRBV19 and TRBJ1-2; TRBD1 might be the D (6 bases). This CDR3 comprises 15 residues. The V end was cut by 6 bases, the J end by 2 bases, with 16 bases between. Germline V gives CDR1 LNHDA, CDR2 SQIVND (reference sequence).

This rearrangement joins TRBV6-1 to TRBJ2-1; tentatively, D is TRBD1 (6 bases). CDR3 length: 13 residues. Trimming pared 7 bases from V and 6 bases from J, leaving 13 bases between. Germline values: CDR1 MNHNS, CDR2 SASEGT. The CDR3 DNA reads as TGTGCCAGCATTACCGGGACAATCAATGAGCAGTTCTTC. As protein: CASITGTINEQFF.

This chain uses TRBV4-2 with TRBJ1-5; 7 bases match TRBD1. Trimming removed 5 bases from V and 4 bases from J; junction bases left unmatched: 2. The CDR3 sequence is 13 residues long. CDR1 and CDR2 (germline): LGHNA, YNFKEQ. This CDR3 is CASSTTGNQPQHF. The CDR3 nucleotides read TGTGCCAGCAGCACGACAGGGAATCAGCCCCAGCATTTT.